This TCR beta chain originates from a study of control samples from healthy donors and cancer patients. This clone appeared a few times. Some clones are missing from TCRdb's copy, which holds only in-frame ones; the method was immunoSEQ multiplex PCR. The sample holds roughly 130,000 clones, around nine tenths seen once. The sequencing sample was made of blood. This clonotype was sampled from a man aged 18 to 29 in good health.

The CDR3 reads CASSLGGLNQPQHF. The CDR3 region has the DNA TGTGCCAGCAGCTTAGGTGGGCTTAATCAGCCCCAGCATTTT. The chain links TRBV7-9 to TRBJ1-5; D not certain. The CDR3 sequence is 14 residues long. CDR1 is SEHNR and CDR2 is FQNEAQ in the germline V gene (reference sequence). Trimming cost V 1 base and J 4 bases, with 8 bases left between them. Filled out from reference TRBV7-9 and TRBJ1-5, the complete variable domain reads DTGVSQNPRHKITKRGQNVTFRCDPISEHNRLYWYRQTLGQGPEFLTYFQNEAQLEKSRLLSDRFSAERPKGSFSTLEIQRTEQGDSAMYLCASSLGGLNQPQHFGDGTRLSIL.